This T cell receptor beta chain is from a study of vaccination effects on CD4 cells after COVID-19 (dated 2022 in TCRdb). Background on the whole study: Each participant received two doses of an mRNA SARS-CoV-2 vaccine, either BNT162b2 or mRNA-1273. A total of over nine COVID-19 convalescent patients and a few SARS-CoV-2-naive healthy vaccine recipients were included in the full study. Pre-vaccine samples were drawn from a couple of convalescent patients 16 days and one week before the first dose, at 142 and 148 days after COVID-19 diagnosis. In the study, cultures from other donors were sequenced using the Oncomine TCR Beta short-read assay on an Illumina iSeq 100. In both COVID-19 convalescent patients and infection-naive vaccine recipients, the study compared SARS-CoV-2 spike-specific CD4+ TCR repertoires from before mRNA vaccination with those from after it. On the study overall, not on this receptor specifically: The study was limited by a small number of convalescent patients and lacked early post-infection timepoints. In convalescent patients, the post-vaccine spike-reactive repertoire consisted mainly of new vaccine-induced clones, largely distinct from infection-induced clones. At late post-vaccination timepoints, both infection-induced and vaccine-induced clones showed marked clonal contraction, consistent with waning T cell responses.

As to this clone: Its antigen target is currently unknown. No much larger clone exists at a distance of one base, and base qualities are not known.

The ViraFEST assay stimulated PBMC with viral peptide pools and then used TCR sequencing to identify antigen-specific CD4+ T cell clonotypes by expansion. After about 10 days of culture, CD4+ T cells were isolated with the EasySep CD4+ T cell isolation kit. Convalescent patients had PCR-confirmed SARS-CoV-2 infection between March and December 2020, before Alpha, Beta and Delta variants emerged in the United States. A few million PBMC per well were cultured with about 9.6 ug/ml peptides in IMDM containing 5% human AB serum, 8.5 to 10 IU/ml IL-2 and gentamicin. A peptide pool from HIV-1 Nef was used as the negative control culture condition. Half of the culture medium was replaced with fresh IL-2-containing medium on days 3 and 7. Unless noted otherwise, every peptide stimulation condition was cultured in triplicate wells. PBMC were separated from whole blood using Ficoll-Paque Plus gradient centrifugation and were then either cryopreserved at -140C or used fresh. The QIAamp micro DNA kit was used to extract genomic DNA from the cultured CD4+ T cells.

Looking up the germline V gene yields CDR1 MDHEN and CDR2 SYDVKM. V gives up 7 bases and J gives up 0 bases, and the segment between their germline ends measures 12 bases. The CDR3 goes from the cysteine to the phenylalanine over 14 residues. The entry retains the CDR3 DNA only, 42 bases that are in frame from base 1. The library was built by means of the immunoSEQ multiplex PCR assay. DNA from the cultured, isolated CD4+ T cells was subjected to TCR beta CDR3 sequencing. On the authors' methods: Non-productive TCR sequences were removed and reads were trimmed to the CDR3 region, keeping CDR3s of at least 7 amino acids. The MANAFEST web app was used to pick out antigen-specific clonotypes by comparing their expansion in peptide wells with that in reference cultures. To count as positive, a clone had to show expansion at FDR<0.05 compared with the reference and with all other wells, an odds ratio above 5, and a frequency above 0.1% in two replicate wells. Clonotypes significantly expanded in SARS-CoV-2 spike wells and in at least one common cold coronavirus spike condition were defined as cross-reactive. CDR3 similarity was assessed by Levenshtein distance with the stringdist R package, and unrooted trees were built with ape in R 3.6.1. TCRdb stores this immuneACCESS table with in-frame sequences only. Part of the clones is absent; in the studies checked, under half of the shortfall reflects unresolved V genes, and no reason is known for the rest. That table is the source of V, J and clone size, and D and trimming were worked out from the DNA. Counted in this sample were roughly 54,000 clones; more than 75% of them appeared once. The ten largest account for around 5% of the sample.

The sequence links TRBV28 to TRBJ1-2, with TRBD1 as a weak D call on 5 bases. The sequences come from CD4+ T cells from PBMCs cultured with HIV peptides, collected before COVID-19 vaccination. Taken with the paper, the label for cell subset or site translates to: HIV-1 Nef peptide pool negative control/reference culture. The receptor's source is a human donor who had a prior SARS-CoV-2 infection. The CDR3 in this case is CASNRGRSNYGYTF. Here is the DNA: TGTGCCAGCAATAGGGGCAGGTCTAACTATGGCTACACCTTC.